This T cell receptor beta chain was recorded in a study of blood T cell repertoires in COVID-19. Method: immunoSEQ multiplex PCR; TCRdb's copy keeps in-frame clones and lacks some. The sample includes 400,000 to 500,000 clones, 70% to 90% seen only once; the top ten take 1.5% to 2%. Germline V gene data show CDR1 as PRHDT and CDR2 as FYEKMQ (reference sequence). The ends were cut back, 1 base at V and 1 base at J, with 7 bases in the middle. This CDR3 is built from 14 residues. The V and J genes are TRBV13 and TRBJ1-1; D gene unclear. Sequenced: PBMCs or T cells enriched from blood (not recorded which). This TCR came from a woman aged 40-49 years who had recovered from COVID-19. CDR3 in amino acids: CASSLERANTEAFF. The DNA for the CDR3 is TGTGCCAGCAGCTTAGAAAGAGCGAACACTGAAGCTTTCTTT.